This is a list of T cell receptor beta chains from one sample in a study of blood T cell repertoires in COVID-19. TCRdb's table, derived via immunoSEQ multiplex PCR, lists solely in-frame clones and lacks some. In the table there are 200,000 to 250,000 clones, around 88% of which are singletons. Material: peripheral blood. These receptor sequences come from a young man with active or convalescent COVID-19. CDR3s include the opening cysteine and the closing phenylalanine or tryptophan. A D gene is named only where the DNA matches it firmly. The listing skips clone size in some rows; elsewhere it reads once, few, many or a size class.

DNA,CDR3,size,D,J,V
TGTGCCAGCAAATGGGACAGGGGGATGGATACGCAGTATTTT,CASKWDRGMDTQYF,.,TRBD1,TRBJ2-3,TRBV2
TGTGCCAGCAGTCGACAGAGGACAGGGGTAACCTACGAGCAGTACTTC,CASSRQRTGVTYEQYF,.,TRBD1,TRBJ2-7,TRBV6-2/TRBV6-3
TGTGCCAGCATTCGGAGCGGGCCATACAATGAGCAGTTCTTC,CASIRSGPYNEQFF,.,.,TRBJ2-1,TRBV2
TGTGCCAGCAGCTTGATCAGCGCGGGGACCTACAATGAGCAGTTCTTC,CASSLISAGTYNEQFF,.,.,TRBJ2-1,TRBV5-4
TGCGCCAGCAGCCCGATAGGACAGGGGGAGATGAACACTGAAGCTTTCTTT,CASSPIGQGEMNTEAFF,.,TRBD1,TRBJ1-1,TRBV4-1
TGTGCCAGCAGCTTGAAGGCGGAATCTAGCTTCACAGATACGCAGTATTTT,CASSLKAESSFTDTQYF,.,.,TRBJ2-3,TRBV5-5
TGCGCCAGCAGCTTGACAGGGCTTAAAGAGACCCAGTACTTC,CASSLTGLKETQYF,.,.,TRBJ2-5,TRBV5-1
TGTGCCAGCAGCTTAGCTTTGGGGCAGTCCCTCTACGAGCAGTACTTC,CASSLALGQSLYEQYF,.,.,TRBJ2-7,TRBV11-2
TGTGCCAGCAGCCCCCTAGGGCAGGGGAACACTGAAGCTTTCTTT,CASSPLGQGNTEAFF,.,.,TRBJ1-1,TRBV7-9
TGTGCCAGCAGCTTGGCGGTCAGGCCTGAAGCTTTCTTT,CASSLAVRPEAFF,.,.,TRBJ1-1,TRBV5-6
TGTGCCAGCAGTTACTCTGCAGGGGTGCAGTTCTTC,CASSYSAGVQFF,.,.,TRBJ2-1,TRBV6-2/TRBV6-3
TGTGCCAGCAGTGCACCCCCCCCCGCACTAACTAATGAAAAACTGTTTTTT,CASSAPPPALTNEKLFF,.,.,TRBJ1-4,TRBV28
TGTGCCAGCAGTGAATCTAGCGGGAGGGCCGGGAAGTACGAGCAGTACTTC,CASSESSGRAGKYEQYF,.,TRBD2,TRBJ2-7,TRBV6-1
TGTGCCTGGAGGGACTCTGCTGAAGCTTTCTTT,CAWRDSAEAFF,.,.,TRBJ1-1,TRBV30
TGTGCCAGCAGTTACTCGATCACAGCTGAGGAGCAGTACTTC,CASSYSITAEEQYF,once,.,TRBJ2-7,TRBV6-5
TGTGCCAGTAGTATAAGTCGGACAGGGAACACTGAAGCTTTCTTT,CASSISRTGNTEAFF,.,TRBD1,TRBJ1-1,TRBV19
TGTGCCAGCAGCGTTGGACAGGGGGAGACCCAGTACTTC,CASSVGQGETQYF,.,TRBD1,TRBJ2-5,TRBV5-4
TGTGCCTGGAGCGCTCGAGGCAATCAGCCCCAGCATTTT,CAWSARGNQPQHF,.,.,TRBJ1-5,TRBV30
TGTGCCTGGAGCGGAGTGAGGACAGGGACCCCTAACTATGGCTACACCTTC,CAWSGVRTGTPNYGYTF,.,TRBD1,TRBJ1-2,TRBV30
TGTGCCATCGGAGAGTTCTCCTACGAGCAGTACTTC,CAIGEFSYEQYF,.,.,TRBJ2-7,TRBV28
TGCGCCAGCAGCCAGTCACAGGGGCGAACGCCCTATGGCTACACCTTC,CASSQSQGRTPYGYTF,few,TRBD1,TRBJ1-2,TRBV4-1
TGCGCCAGCAGACTTGTGGCTAGCGGGAGTGGGGCCCAGTACTTC,CASRLVASGSGAQYF,.,TRBD2,TRBJ2-5,TRBV10-2
TGTGCCAGCAGCCTAGGACAGGCGGGCGAGCAGTACTTC,CASSLGQAGEQYF,.,TRBD1,TRBJ2-7,TRBV7-3
TGTGCCAGCAGTTTATATAAGGAGATGAACACTGAAGCTTTCTTT,CASSLYKEMNTEAFF,.,.,TRBJ1-1,TRBV28
TGTGCCAGCAGCTTAGCTCGAGGGAGCAATCAGCCCCAGCATTTT,CASSLARGSNQPQHF,.,.,TRBJ1-5,TRBV7-6
TGTGCCTGGAACAAACAGGGCTTGCCCCTAAATTCACCCCTCCACTTT,CAWNKQGLPLNSPLHF,.,.,TRBJ1-6,TRBV30
TGTGCCAGCAGCTTGGGAGGCTATTCCACAGATACGCAGTATTTT,CASSLGGYSTDTQYF,.,.,TRBJ2-3,TRBV7-3
TGTGCCACCAGCAGAGATGGAGAGTATAGCAATCAGCCCCAGCATTTT,CATSRDGEYSNQPQHF,.,.,TRBJ1-5,TRBV15